What follows are 8 T cell receptor beta chains derived from one specimen sequenced in a study of T cell responses to AZD1222 COVID-19 vaccine. The method was immunoSEQ multiplex PCR; TCRdb's version includes in-frame clones alone and lacks a portion of them. In the table there are over 100,000 clones, 87% of which are singletons. Sequenced here: peripheral blood, sampled 28 days after the second AZD1222 dose. Receptor source: an adult who received the AZD1222 COVID-19 vaccine.

The gene calls are TRBV6-5 and TRBJ1-6, with TRBD1 as a possible D gene (5 bases). CDR1 is MNHEY and CDR2 is SVGAGI in the germline V gene. CDR3 length equals 13 residues. With 6 bases removed from V and 7 bases from J, the gap between germline ends came to 10 bases. DNA for the CDR3: TGTGCCAGCAGGGGGGGAACGAATTCACCCCTCCACTTT. This encodes CASRGGTNSPLHF.

The V and J genes are TRBV19 and TRBJ1-2; TRBD1 aligns across 9 bases. Germline trimming cut 7 bases from V and 8 bases from J; bases unmatched to any gene: 8. Germline CDR1 LNHDA, CDR2 SQIVND (reference sequence). The CDR3 extends over 13 amino acids. The CDR3 reads CASKSRTGEGYTF. The DNA for the CDR3 is TGTGCCAGTAAATCTCGGACAGGGGAAGGCTACACCTTC.

This clone was counted a few times. V gene TRBV5-1 combines with J gene TRBJ2-2; 7 nucleotides match TRBD2. Germline trimming cut 0 bases from V and 0 bases from J; bases unmatched to any gene: 5. The CDR3 covers 17 residues. CDR1 is SGHRS, CDR2 YFSETQ, per germline. The CDR3 nucleotides read TGCGCCAGCAGCTTGGCGGGACTATTCTCGAACACCGGGGAGCTGTTTTTT. Translation gives CASSLAGLFSNTGELFF.

The genes are TRBV13 and TRBJ2-3; tentative D call: TRBD2 (6 bases). The length of the CDR3 is 16 residues. V dropped 3 bases and J dropped 0 bases, with 13 bases sitting between them. CDR1 PRHDT and CDR2 FYEKMQ come from the germline V gene (reference sequence). The CDR3 coding sequence is TGTGCCAGCAGCTTTTGGAGGGGATCTAGCACAGATACGCAGTATTTT. It translates to CASSFWRGSSTDTQYF.

The chain has TRBV27 and TRBJ2-1; 10 positions agree with TRBD1. The length of the CDR3 is 16 residues. The germline CDR1 and CDR2 sequences are MNHEY and SMNVEV (reference sequence). J was trimmed by 4 bases and V by 5 bases; bases with no gene match: 8. CDR3 residues: CASSRTPGQGYNEQFF. CDR3 nucleotides: TGTGCCAGCAGTCGAACCCCGGGACAGGGGTACAATGAGCAGTTCTTC.

This chain uses TRBV6-5 with TRBJ2-7; 8 nucleotides align to TRBD2. The CDR3 has 14 residues. Germline loops: CDR1 MNHEY, CDR2 SVGAGI. Trimming at V came to 4 bases and at J to 2 bases, leaving 4 bases not matched to a gene. The CDR3 DNA reads as TGTGCCAGCAGTTTAGCGGGAAGCCCCTACGAGCAGTACTTC. Its translation: CASSLAGSPYEQYF.

This sequence joins TRBV10-2 and TRBJ2-7, with 8 positions matching TRBD2. Losses at the gene ends were 8 bases for V and 4 bases for J; bases not matched to a gene: 4. CDR1 and CDR2 (germline): WSHSY, SAAADI. This CDR3 is built from 12 residues. CDR3 sequence reads: CASVGLAYEQYF. CDR3 DNA: TGCGCCAGCGTAGGACTAGCTTACGAGCAGTACTTC.

This chain uses TRBV7-9 with TRBJ1-1; D gene uncertain. The CDR3 extends over 14 amino acids. With 5 bases removed from V and 3 bases from J, the gap between germline ends came to 13 bases. The germline V gene encodes CDR1 SEHNR and CDR2 FQNEAQ (reference sequence). The CDR3 region has the DNA TGTGCCAGCAGCGTAGTCGTACAATACACTGAAGCTTTCTTT. Translation: CASSVVVQYTEAFF.